One and the same sample provided the 12 T cell receptor beta chains below, sequenced in a study of T cells in narcolepsy. Sequencing used immunoSEQ multiplex PCR; TCRdb keeps in-frame clones, though not all of them. The data contain about 22,000 clones, 80% to 85% of them seen just once; the ten biggest clones take up 4% to 4.5%. Sequenced material: memory (CD45RA-) CD4+ T cells from blood. Receptors were obtained from a human donor in good health.

The genes are TRBV5-8 and TRBJ2-4; no clear D gene. CDR3 length: 13 residues. The V gene's germline CDR1 is SGHTS and CDR2 YDEGEE. Trimming removed 1 base at V and 5 bases at J, with 7 bases between. As DNA, the CDR3 is TGTGCCAGCAGCTTGAGGGCAGAAAACATTCAGTACTTC. Translation: CASSLRAENIQYF.

J is TRBJ1-2 and V is TRBV6-5, with a possible D match to TRBD1 (5 bases). V was trimmed by 7 bases and J by 0 bases, leaving 9 bases between them. CDR1 MNHEY and CDR2 SVGAGI come from the germline V gene. This CDR3 region has 13 residues. CDR3 protein: CASKTVSNYGYTF. The CDR3 coding sequence is TGTGCCAGCAAGACAGTGTCTAACTATGGCTACACCTTC.

The chain recombines TRBV15 with TRBJ1-6; TRBD1 matches at 7 bases. Germline CDR1 is LNHNV and CDR2 is YYDKDF (reference sequence). The CDR3 has 13 residues. J was trimmed by 5 bases and V by 7 bases; bases with no gene match: 2. CDR3 coding DNA: TGTGCCACCACCGGGACAGATAATTCACCCCTCCACTTT. This gives the protein CATTGTDNSPLHF.

The gene calls are TRBV5-1 and TRBJ2-5; 8 bases line up with TRBD1. From germline, CDR1 is SGHRS and CDR2 YFSETQ. The CDR3 spans 14 residues. V lost 0 bases, J lost 4 bases, and 2 bases stayed unmatched. CDR3 in amino acids: CASSLGTGRETQYF. The CDR3 region has the DNA TGCGCCAGCAGCTTGGGGACAGGGAGAGAGACCCAGTACTTC.

J is TRBJ1-2 and V is TRBV18; possible D gene TRBD1, 6 bases. Trimming shortened V by 0 bases and J by 1 base, and 15 bases separated the two germline ends. This CDR3 comprises 17 residues. Germline V gene lookup returns CDR1 KGHSH and CDR2 LQKENI. The CDR3 coding sequence is TGTGCCAGCTCACCACCGCAAACAGGGCGTGTTAACTATGGCTACACCTTC. It codes for CASSPPQTGRVNYGYTF.

This rearrangement joins TRBV10-2 to TRBJ1-2; no reliable D call. The CDR3 runs 14 residues. Germline values: CDR1 WSHSY, CDR2 SAAADI. V lost 0 bases and J 1 base, leaving 6 bases between the germline ends. CDR3 in amino acids: CASSESLGNYGYTF. CDR3 nucleotide sequence: TGCGCCAGCAGTGAGTCGTTGGGTAACTATGGCTACACCTTC.

The chain employs TRBV2 and TRBJ2-7; 9 bases line up with TRBD1. V lost 4 bases to trimming and J lost 3 bases; unmatched junction nucleotides: 4. The CDR3 totals 14 residues. Germline CDR1 reads SNHLY; CDR2 reads FYNNEI. The DNA of the CDR3 is TGTGCCAGCAGTGGGGGGACAGGGAACTACGAGCAGTACTTC. It translates to CASSGGTGNYEQYF. Full variable domain (outside the CDR3, taken from reference TRBV2 and TRBJ2-7): EPEVTQTPSHQVTQMGQEVILRCVPISNHLYFYWYRQILGQKVEFLVSFYNNEISEKSEIFDDQFSVERPDGSNFTLKIRSTKLEDSAMYFCASSGGTGNYEQYFGPGTRLTVT.

The rearrangement links TRBV2 to TRBJ2-7; TRBD1 is a possible D gene (6 bases). V was pared by 4 bases and J by 6 bases, with 16 bases between. Germline CDR1 reads SNHLY; CDR2 reads FYNNEI. The CDR3 runs 14 residues. The CDR3 protein is CASSGFQGRAEQYF. CDR3 in DNA: TGTGCCAGCAGTGGGTTTCAGGGGCGGGCCGAGCAGTACTTC.

This chain's CDR3 is CASSEGRPAGSTDTQYF. The CDR3, as DNA: TGTGCCAGCAGTGAGGGGCGTCCCGCCGGGAGCACAGATACGCAGTATTTT. J is TRBJ2-3 and V is TRBV6-1; tentatively, D is TRBD1 (5 bases). With 3 bases removed from V and 0 bases from J, the gap between germline ends came to 16 bases. The V gene's germline CDR1 is MNHNS and CDR2 SASEGT. The CDR3 spans 17 residues.

The rearrangement uses TRBV19 and TRBJ1-1; 11 bases are a match to TRBD1. The CDR3 has 14 amino acids. J gave up 13 bases and V 5 bases, and 12 bases lay outside the gene matches. CDR1 LNHDA and CDR2 SQIVND come from the germline V gene (reference sequence). CDR3 residues: CASSGQGTGGKGFF. CDR3 bases: TGTGCCAGTAGTGGACAGGGGACAGGGGGGAAAGGTTTCTTT. Full variable domain (rest looked up from reference TRBV19 and TRBJ1-1): DGGITQSPKYLFRKEGQNVTLSCEQNLNHDAMYWYRQDPGQGLRLIYYSQIVNDFQKGDIAEGYSVSREKKESFPLTVTSAQKNPTAFYLCASSGQGTGGKGFFGQGTRLTVV.

The V gene is TRBV19, the J gene TRBJ1-3; D is unclear. Deletions cut 7 bases from V and 4 bases from J, with 20 bases between. CDR1 and CDR2 (germline): LNHDA, SQIVND (reference sequence). The CDR3 loop spans 16 amino acids. In DNA, the CDR3 is TGTGCCAGTAATTCGGCAGGCAACCTCTGGGGAAACACCATATATTTT. Its protein is CASNSAGNLWGNTIYF.

V usage is TRBV5-1 and J usage is TRBJ1-6, with D perhaps matching TRBD1 (6 bases). Germline loops: CDR1 SGHRS, CDR2 YFSETQ. The CDR3 loop spans 17 amino acids. The V end was cut by 0 bases, the J end by 7 bases, with 17 bases between. The DNA for the CDR3 is TGCGCCAGCAGCTTGGCCAGGGGTTCAGCCACAAATTCACCCCTCCACTTT. Protein: CASSLARGSATNSPLHF.